Below are 32 T cell receptor beta chains sequenced from a single sample in a study of cytomegalovirus exposure and HLA in healthy donors. Use of 60 Vbeta and 13 Jbeta primers characterized the PCR. The method was immunoSEQ multiplex PCR; TCRdb's version includes in-frame clones alone and lacks a portion of them. The sample consists of over 150,000 clones, less than 90% of them appearing once. Sequencing was carried out using PBMCs. The receptors derive from a girl under three years old in good health and CMV-seronegative.

The DNA for the CDR3 is TGTGCCAGCAGCGGCCTGGGGGCTAACACTGAAGCTTTCTTT. Protein sequence: CASSGLGANTEAFF. The chain joins TRBV9 to TRBJ1-1, with a possible D match to TRBD1 (6 bases). Germline V gene sequence: CDR1 SGDLS, CDR2 YYNGEE. The CDR3 sequence is 14 residues long. Trimming took 3 bases from V and 2 from J, leaving 11 bases between them.

This clone was observed a single time. The V and J genes are TRBV7-8 and TRBJ1-1; unclear D gene. The CDR3 runs to 14 residues. The V end was cut by 1 base, the J end by 0 bases, with 6 bases between. Germline V gene sequence: CDR1 SGHVS, CDR2 FQNEAQ. CDR3 protein: CASSLDRLNTEAFF. DNA for the CDR3: TGTGCCAGCAGCTTAGACAGATTGAACACTGAAGCTTTCTTT.

This rearrangement joins TRBV27 to TRBJ2-3, with D maybe TRBD2 (6 bases). V was clipped by 0 bases and J by 0 bases, with 7 bases between them. Germline V gene sequence: CDR1 MNHEY, CDR2 SMNVEV (reference sequence). CDR3 length: 15 amino acids. Written as DNA, the CDR3 is TGTGCCAGCAGTTTATCGGGGACTAGCACAGATACGCAGTATTTT. Amino acid sequence: CASSLSGTSTDTQYF.

This chain connects TRBV29-1 to TRBJ1-1, with 8 bases aligning to TRBD1. Trimming took 7 bases from V and 0 from J; bases not matched to a gene: 1. Germline assignment: CDR1 SQVTM and CDR2 ANQGSEA. This CDR3 has 12 amino acids. In DNA, the CDR3 is TGCAGCGGGGGACAGGTGAACACTGAAGCTTTCTTT. It codes for CSGGQVNTEAFF. The full variable domain, with the rest looked up from reference TRBV29-1 and TRBJ1-1, is SAVISQKPSRDICQRGTSLTIQCQVDSQVTMMFWYRQQPGQSLTLIATANQGSEATYESGFVIDKFPISRPNLTFSTLTVSNMSPEDSSIYLCSGGQVNTEAFFGQGTRLTVV.

The gene calls are TRBV19 and TRBJ1-2; possible D gene TRBD1, 6 bases. Germline assignment: CDR1 LNHDA and CDR2 SQIVND (reference sequence). The CDR3 loop spans 14 amino acids. V lost 5 bases and J 4 bases, leaving 14 bases between the germline ends. The CDR3 protein is CASSPQGYGYGYTF. In DNA, the CDR3 is TGTGCCAGTAGTCCACAGGGTTACGGCTATGGCTACACCTTC.

The CDR3 here is CASSYDRVNGELFF. The CDR3 DNA follows: TGTGCCAGCAGTTACGACAGGGTGAACGGGGAGCTGTTTTTT. The chain employs TRBV6-6 and TRBJ2-2; 7 bases align to TRBD1. With V trimmed by 2 bases and J by 7 bases, 4 bases remained unmatched. Germline V lookup: CDR1 MNHNY, CDR2 SVGAGI (reference sequence). This CDR3 has 14 residues.

The chain uses TRBV5-1 and TRBJ1-1; D ambiguous. Trimming took 3 bases from V and 1 from J, leaving 7 bases between them. Germline loops: CDR1 SGHRS, CDR2 YFSETQ. The length of the CDR3 is 13 residues. The CDR3 nucleotides are TGCGCCAGCAGCTCCCTACCGAACACTGAAGCTTTCTTT. It specifies CASSSLPNTEAFF.

This clone turned up a few times. The rearrangement uses TRBV23-1 and TRBJ2-4; D may be TRBD1 (5 bases). TRBV23-1 is an ORF, with its function uncertain. The CDR3 spans 15 residues. V lost 4 bases, J lost 1 base, and 11 bases lay in between. The CDR3 loop is CASSRMPGAKNIQYF. The CDR3 DNA reads as TGCGCCAGCAGTCGGATGCCAGGGGCCAAAAACATTCAGTACTTC.

For the CDR3, the DNA is TGTGCCAGCAGCTTAGTTCCCCCTACTGGGGCCAACGTCCTGACTTTC. Translating gives CASSLVPPTGANVLTF. This chain links TRBV7-8 with TRBJ2-6; D uncertain. Germline-derived CDR1 and CDR2 are SGHVS and FQNEAQ. This CDR3 contains 16 residues. V was shortened by 1 base and J by 2 bases, with 9 bases between the two germline ends.

This rearrangement joins TRBV5-1 to TRBJ1-3, with D uncertain. The CDR3 is 13 amino acids. Germline CDR1 and CDR2: SGHRS and YFSETQ. The V end lost 5 bases, the J end lost 8 bases, and 14 bases lay between the germline ends. CDR3 residues: CASRVLEGDTIYF. CDR3 in DNA: TGCGCCAGCAGGGTGTTAGAGGGAGACACCATATATTTT.

This clone was counted a few times. The rearrangement links TRBV4-2 to TRBJ1-4; D possibly corresponds to TRBD1 (5 bases). The CDR3 runs to 15 residues. Looked up from germline, CDR1 is LGHNA and CDR2 is YNFKEQ. The V and J ends lost 3 bases and 8 bases respectively, with 16 bases between them. The CDR3 spells CASSQQGSGDEKLFF. In DNA form, the CDR3 reads TGTGCCAGCAGCCAGCAGGGCTCGGGGGACGAAAAACTGTTTTTT.

The rearrangement links TRBV5-1 to TRBJ2-1; TRBD2 matches 8 bases. This CDR3 spans 14 amino acids. J was trimmed by 7 bases and V by 4 bases; bases with no gene match: 7. In germline, CDR1 is SGHRS, CDR2 YFSETQ. CDR3 amino acids: CASSIGGVWNEQFF. CDR3 in DNA: TGCGCCAGCAGCATCGGGGGGGTCTGGAATGAGCAGTTCTTC.

This chain uses TRBV7-2 with TRBJ2-7; 7 positions match TRBD1. This CDR3 is 15 amino acids long. Germline V CDR1 and CDR2: SGHTA, FQGNSA. With V trimmed by 1 base and J by 1 base, 4 bases remained unmatched. The DNA of the CDR3 is TGTGCCAGCAGCTTAGTACCGGGACAGTCCTACGAGCAGTACTTC. Amino acid sequence: CASSLVPGQSYEQYF.

The V gene is TRBV4-1, the J gene TRBJ1-3; 8 bases align to TRBD1. This CDR3 is built from 17 residues. J lost 2 bases, V lost 1 base, and 7 bases had no gene match. Germline lookup yields CDR1 MGHRA and CDR2 YSYEKL. CDR3 nucleotide sequence: TGCGCCAGCAGCCAAGGGACAGGGATTGTCCCTGGAAACACCATATATTTT. Translated, it gives CASSQGTGIVPGNTIYF.

J is TRBJ1-2 and V is TRBV6-6; unclear D gene. The CDR3 totals 13 residues. Trimming cost V 4 bases and J 0 bases, with 6 bases left between them. CDR1 is MNHNY and CDR2 is SVGAGI in the germline V gene (reference sequence). This chain's CDR3 is CASSSGTNYGYTF. The DNA of the CDR3 is TGTGCCAGCAGTTCCGGGACTAACTATGGCTACACCTTC.

V gene TRBV2 combines with J gene TRBJ1-1; maybe TRBD1 (5 bases). The V end lost 6 bases, the J end lost 4 bases, and 9 bases lay between the germline ends. Germline CDR1 is SNHLY and CDR2 is FYNNEI. This CDR3 has 12 amino acids. CDR3 DNA: TGTGCCAGCAGCCGGGGGACCACTGAAGCTTTCTTT. Protein: CASSRGTTEAFF.

The chain has TRBV20-1 and TRBJ1-2; a weak D match, TRBD1 (5 bases). Germline loops: CDR1 DFQATT, CDR2 SNEGSKA (reference sequence). The CDR3 covers 11 residues. Trimming removed 6 bases at V and 6 bases at J, with 11 bases between. The CDR3 is CSARGLHGYTF. The CDR3 nucleotides are TGCAGTGCGCGGGGCCTCCATGGCTACACCTTC.

The chain links TRBV18 to TRBJ2-7, with D tentatively TRBD1 (5 bases). The germline gives CDR1 KGHSH, CDR2 LQKENI. V was shortened by 2 bases and J by 0 bases, with 14 bases between the two germline ends. This CDR3 spans 16 amino acids. CDR3 residues: CASSPGVSGISYEQYF. In DNA form, the CDR3 reads TGTGCCAGCTCACCAGGTGTTTCAGGGATCTCCTACGAGCAGTACTTC. Based on the CDR3 plus reference TRBV18 and TRBJ2-7, the full variable domain is NAGVMQNPRHLVRRRGQEARLRCSPMKGHSHVYWYRQLPEEGLKFMVYLQKENIIDESGMPKERFSAEFPKEGPSILRIQQVVRGDSAAYFCASSPGVSGISYEQYFGPGTRLTVT.

The chain employs TRBV27 and TRBJ1-5, with unresolved D. This CDR3 comprises 13 residues. V lost 8 bases and J lost 7, with 15 bases in between. Germline-derived CDR1 and CDR2 are MNHEY and SMNVEV (reference sequence). CDR3 nucleotides: TGTGCCAGCGGTCGAGGGTTGAGGCAGCCCCAGCATTTT. Protein sequence: CASGRGLRQPQHF.

DNA for the CDR3: TGTGCCATCACTACAGGGGGTTACGAGCAGTACTTC. It specifies CAITTGGYEQYF. The chain uses TRBV10-3 and TRBJ2-7, with 8 bases matching TRBD1. The germline gives CDR1 ENHRY, CDR2 SYGVKD. CDR3 size: 12 residues. V lost 7 bases and J lost 4; bases outside the gene matches: 3.

This chain links TRBV18 with TRBJ2-5; D call uncertain. Germline CDR1 is KGHSH and CDR2 is LQKENI. CDR3 length: 14 residues. Trimming removed 3 bases from V and 1 base from J, with 9 bases in between. The CDR3 DNA is TGTGCCAGCTCACCGAGGCGGTCCCAAGAGACCCAGTACTTC. Amino acid sequence: CASSPRRSQETQYF.

This clone occurred a few times. The CDR3 here is CASSQEPGSGYTF. As DNA, the CDR3 is TGCGCCAGCAGCCAAGAACCGGGTAGCGGCTACACCTTC. The chain employs TRBV4-1 and TRBJ1-2; D call uncertain. This CDR3 contains 13 residues. Germline V lookup: CDR1 MGHRA, CDR2 YSYEKL. Trimming took off 0 bases at V and 8 bases at J, with 10 bases between the two ends.

Turning to this clone: This specimen includes other DNA sequences encoding the same CDR3. The genes are TRBV9 and TRBJ2-7, with D perhaps TRBD2 (5 bases). The CDR3 contains 14 residues. From germline, CDR1 is SGDLS and CDR2 YYNGEE. Trimming stripped 3 bases from V and 2 bases from J, with 12 bases between. As DNA, the CDR3 is TGTGCCAGCAGCGCCGGAACTAGTGCCTACGAGCAGTACTTC. Encoded protein: CASSAGTSAYEQYF.

The rearrangement joins TRBV10-1 to TRBJ1-2; no clear D gene. V was cut by 4 bases and J by 3 bases, with 15 bases left in between. The germline CDR1 and CDR2 sequences are WNHNN and SYGVQD (reference sequence). The CDR3 has 15 residues. The DNA for the CDR3 is TGCGCCAGCAGTGTCGGGGATACAGATTACTATGGCTACACCTTC. Residues: CASSVGDTDYYGYTF.

The chain couples TRBV10-3 to TRBJ2-3; the match to TRBD1 covers 8 bases. The CDR3 covers 15 residues. Per the germline V gene, CDR1 is ENHRY and CDR2 is SYGVKD. V shed 5 bases and J 1 base; nucleotides not matched to a gene: 5. The CDR3 DNA follows: TGTGCCATCAGTAAGAAGGACAGGGGCACAGATACGCAGTATTTT. It codes for CAISKKDRGTDTQYF.

The chain links TRBV7-3 to TRBJ1-2, with D hard to call. Germline V gene sequence: CDR1 SGHTA, CDR2 FQGTGA. This CDR3 spans 14 amino acids. Trimming removed 5 bases from V and 5 bases from J, with 15 bases in between. The CDR3 DNA reads TGTGCCAGCAGCCCCTCCCCCACTAGTTATGGCTACACCTTC. Translation: CASSPSPTSYGYTF.

The CDR3 loop is CASSIGGMNTEAFF. CDR3 coding DNA: TGTGCCAGTAGTATCGGGGGGATGAACACTGAAGCTTTCTTT. The chain has TRBV19 and TRBJ1-1; perhaps TRBD1 as D (5 bases). This CDR3 contains 14 residues. V gave up 3 bases and J gave up 0 bases, with 8 bases separating them. Germline V gene sequence: CDR1 LNHDA, CDR2 SQIVND (reference sequence).

This clone has just one count. The chain couples TRBV11-2 to TRBJ1-6, with D unclear. The CDR3 length is 17 residues. CDR1 and CDR2 (germline): SGHAT, FQNNGV. V was shortened by 5 bases and J by 0 bases, with 14 bases between the two germline ends. The CDR3 DNA follows: TGTGCCAGCAGCCACCCCCCGGAGAGCTCCTATAATTCACCCCTCCACTTT. Protein sequence: CASSHPPESSYNSPLHF.

The V call is TRBV5-4, the J call TRBJ2-3, with a weak D call TRBD2 (5 bases). Germline V CDR1 and CDR2: SGHNT, YYREEE (reference sequence). V was trimmed by 0 bases and J by 6 bases, leaving 14 bases between them. This CDR3 has 15 residues. The CDR3 nucleotides read TGTGCCAGCAGCTTGGAGGTCCGGGATGGGGATACGCAGTATTTT. Translating it yields CASSLEVRDGDTQYF. Together with reference TRBV5-4 and TRBJ2-3, the CDR3 gives the full variable domain: ETGVTQSPTHLIKTRGQQVTLRCSSQSGHNTVSWYQQALGQGPQFIFQYYREEENGRGNFPPRFSGLQFPNYSSELNVNALELDDSALYLCASSLEVRDGDTQYFGPGTRLTVL.

This sequence joins TRBV5-1 and TRBJ1-6; 10 nucleotides agree with TRBD1. The CDR3 has 15 residues. The trim removed 4 bases at V and 13 bases at J, leaving 11 bases unmatched. The germline CDR1 and CDR2 sequences are SGHRS and YFSETQ. The CDR3 here is CASSIAGTGEDPLHF. The CDR3 DNA sequence: TGCGCCAGCAGCATCGCCGGGACAGGGGAGGATCCCCTCCACTTT.

This clone turned up a few times. The rearrangement links TRBV5-1 to TRBJ1-5, with TRBD1 as a possible D gene (6 bases). Trimming removed 1 base from V and 1 base from J, with 15 bases in between. The CDR3 has 17 residues. CDR1 is SGHRS and CDR2 is YFSETQ in the germline V gene. CDR3 in amino acids: CASSLYGTSASNQPQHF. CDR3 in DNA: TGCGCCAGCAGCTTGTATGGGACATCGGCGAGCAATCAGCCCCAGCATTTT.

The rearrangement links TRBV7-9 to TRBJ1-1; D perhaps matches TRBD1 (5 bases). The CDR3 is 15 residues long. Germline V gene sequence: CDR1 SEHNR, CDR2 FQNEAQ (reference sequence). Trimming took off 2 bases at V and 6 bases at J, with 16 bases between the two ends. This chain's CDR3 is CASSLLSGGDSEAFF. The DNA of the CDR3 is TGTGCCAGCAGCTTATTATCGGGGGGGGATTCTGAAGCTTTCTTT.